This T cell receptor beta chain was retrieved from a study of blood T cells in healthy people across ages. The CDR3 has 15 amino acids. V lost 4 bases and J lost 10; bases outside the gene matches: 11. The germline V gene has CDR1 SGDLS and CDR2 YYNGEE. Sample-barcoded 5' priming and a J-beta primer mix drove a second PCR of 7 to 11 cycles. One entry per CDR3 protein results from TCRdb running MiXCR on the 5' RACE reads. Counted here are more than 650,000 distinct CDR3 sequences, roughly 26% occurring once; the ten biggest clones make up 2.5% to 3.5%. This clonotype has only a few counts. The sample was also linked to a second study, of T cells of mothers and their children.

The source material was blood. The J gene is TRBJ1-4, the V gene TRBV9; TRBD1 aligns across 9 bases. The origin of this receptor is a boy between 10 and 17 years old in good health. The CDR3 region has the DNA TGTGCCAGCAGCTCCGGAGGGACAGGGTCGGGAAAACTGTTTTTT. This encodes CASSSGGTGSGKLFF.